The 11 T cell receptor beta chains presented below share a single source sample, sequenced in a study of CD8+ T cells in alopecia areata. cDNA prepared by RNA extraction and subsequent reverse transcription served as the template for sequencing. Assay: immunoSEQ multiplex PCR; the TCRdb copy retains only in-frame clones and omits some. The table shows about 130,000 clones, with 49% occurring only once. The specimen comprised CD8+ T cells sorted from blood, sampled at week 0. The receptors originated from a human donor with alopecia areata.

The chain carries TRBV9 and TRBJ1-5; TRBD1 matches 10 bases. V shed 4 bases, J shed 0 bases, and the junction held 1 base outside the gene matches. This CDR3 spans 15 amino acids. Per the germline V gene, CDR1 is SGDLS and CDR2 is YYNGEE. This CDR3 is CASSRTGGSNQPQHF. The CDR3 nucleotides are TGTGCCAGCAGCCGGACAGGGGGTAGCAATCAGCCCCAGCATTTT.

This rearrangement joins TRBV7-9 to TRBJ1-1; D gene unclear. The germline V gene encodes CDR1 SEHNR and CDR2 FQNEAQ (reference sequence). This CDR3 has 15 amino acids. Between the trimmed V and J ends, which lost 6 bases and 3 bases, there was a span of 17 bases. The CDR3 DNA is TGTGCCAGCAGTCCCCTGAGGTCTCAGGACACTGAAGCTTTCTTT. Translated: CASSPLRSQDTEAFF.

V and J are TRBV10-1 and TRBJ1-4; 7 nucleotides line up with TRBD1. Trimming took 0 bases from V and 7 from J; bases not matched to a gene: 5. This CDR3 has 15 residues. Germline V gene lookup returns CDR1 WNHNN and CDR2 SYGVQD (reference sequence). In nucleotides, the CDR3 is TGCGCCAGCAGTGAGTCGGTCAGGGGGACTGAAAAACTGTTTTTT. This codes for CASSESVRGTEKLFF.

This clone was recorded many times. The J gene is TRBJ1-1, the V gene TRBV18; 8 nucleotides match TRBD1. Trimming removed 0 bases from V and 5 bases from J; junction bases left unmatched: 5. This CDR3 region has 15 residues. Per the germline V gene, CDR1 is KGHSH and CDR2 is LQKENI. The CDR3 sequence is CASSPPGQVDTEAFF. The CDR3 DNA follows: TGTGCCAGCTCACCACCGGGACAGGTAGATACTGAAGCTTTCTTT.

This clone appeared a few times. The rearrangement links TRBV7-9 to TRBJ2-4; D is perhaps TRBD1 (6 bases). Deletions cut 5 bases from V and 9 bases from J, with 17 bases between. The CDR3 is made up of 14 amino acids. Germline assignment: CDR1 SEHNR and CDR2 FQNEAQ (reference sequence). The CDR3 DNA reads TGTGCCAGCAGCCTCCAGGACAGCCTTGGCATTCAGTACTTC. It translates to CASSLQDSLGIQYF.

The CDR3 reads CASSYGRGETQYF. The CDR3 bases are TGTGCCAGCAGCTACGGGCGCGGGGAGACCCAGTACTTC. The rearrangement links TRBV13 to TRBJ2-5, with a weak D call TRBD2 (5 bases). Germline CDR1 and CDR2: PRHDT and FYEKMQ (reference sequence). The V gene lost 4 bases and the J gene lost 5 bases, with 11 bases spanning the gap. This CDR3 has 13 amino acids.

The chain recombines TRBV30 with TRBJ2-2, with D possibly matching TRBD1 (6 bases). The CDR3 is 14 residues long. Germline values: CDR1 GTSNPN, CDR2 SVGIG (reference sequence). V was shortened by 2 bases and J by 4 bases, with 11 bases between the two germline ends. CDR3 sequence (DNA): TGTGCCTGGAGTTTGACAGGAGGCACCGGGGAGCTGTTTTTT. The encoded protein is CAWSLTGGTGELFF.

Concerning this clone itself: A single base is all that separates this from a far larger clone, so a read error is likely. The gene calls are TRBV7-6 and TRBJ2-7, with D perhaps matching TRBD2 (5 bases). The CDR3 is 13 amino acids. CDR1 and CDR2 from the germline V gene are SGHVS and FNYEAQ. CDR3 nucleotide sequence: TGTGCCAGCAGCAGCGGACCCAACTACGGGCAGTACTTC. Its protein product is CASSSGPNYGQYF.

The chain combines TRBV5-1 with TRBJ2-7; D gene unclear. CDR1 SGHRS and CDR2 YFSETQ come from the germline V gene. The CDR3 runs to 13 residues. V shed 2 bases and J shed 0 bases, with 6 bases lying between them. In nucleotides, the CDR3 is TGCGCCAGCAGCTTTACATCCTCCTACGAGCAGTACTTC. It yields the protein CASSFTSSYEQYF.

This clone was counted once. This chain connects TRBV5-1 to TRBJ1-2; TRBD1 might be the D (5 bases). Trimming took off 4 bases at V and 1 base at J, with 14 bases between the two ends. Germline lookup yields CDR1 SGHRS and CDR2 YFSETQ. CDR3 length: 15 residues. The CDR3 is CASSRRQPDNYGYTF. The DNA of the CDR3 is TGCGCCAGCAGCCGCCGACAGCCAGATAACTATGGCTACACCTTC.

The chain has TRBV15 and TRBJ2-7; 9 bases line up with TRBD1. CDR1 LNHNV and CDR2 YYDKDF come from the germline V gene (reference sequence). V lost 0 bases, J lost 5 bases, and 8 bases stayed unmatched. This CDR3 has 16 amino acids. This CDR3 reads CATSREKGTGRNEQYF. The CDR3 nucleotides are TGTGCCACCAGCAGAGAGAAAGGGACAGGGCGAAACGAGCAGTACTTC. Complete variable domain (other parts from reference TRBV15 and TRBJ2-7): DAMVIQNPRYQVTQFGKPVTLSCSQTLNHNVMYWYQQKSSQAPKLLFHYYDKDFNNEADTPDNFQSRRPNTSFCFLDIRSPGLGDTAMYLCATSREKGTGRNEQYFGPGTRLTVT.